A single T cell receptor (beta chain) is shown here with its context. This clone was observed a handful of times. Its antigen specificity is not known. Base-call qualities are not available, and no considerably larger clone is one nucleotide away. This same CDR3 is encoded by further DNA sequences in the sample. This specimen comes from a study of Ad26.COV2.S vaccination and SARS-CoV-2 variants (dated by TCRdb to the early 2020s). For the study in its entirety: Donors in the vaccine arm were drawn from COV1001, a multicentre, randomized, double-blind, placebo-controlled phase I-IIa trial testing Ad26.COV2.S in healthy adults. A total of 32 samples were included in the TCR-sequenced set, comprising around 19 Ad26.COV2.S vaccine recipients, 5 placebo recipients and 8 SARS-CoV-2 convalescent individuals. Investigators remained blinded to trial group allocation during experiments and outcome assessment. Trial participants were randomized into five groups of five, in which low-dose or high-dose Ad26.COV2.S was given once or twice, or placebo was given on both occasions. Ad26.COV2.S was given intramuscularly at 5x10^10 or 1x10^11 viral particles, as a single shot or as two shots 56 days apart. Sequencing of the TCRbeta repertoire served to evaluate the specificity and breadth of SARS-CoV-2-reactive T cell receptors following Ad26.COV2.S vaccination. Overall study results and their limits: Compared with placebo recipients, Ad26.COV2.S recipients showed higher spike-specific TCR breadth (P = 0.0014). The study was not powered for comparison of responses between vaccine doses or regimens. After vaccination, spike-specific CD8+ and CD4+ T cell responses were reported to show substantial breadth. Vaccine and placebo recipients had comparable non-spike TCR breadth, which fits with the vaccine containing only spike. According to the authors, total T cell responses may have been underestimated by the TCR breadth and depth analyses.

The intended sense of this specimen's treatment or condition label: roughly 19 received Ad26.COV2.S at low or high dose, single or two shots; about 5 received placebo; per-sample allocation not given. Repertoires of vaccine and placebo recipients were sequenced from samples taken on day 63 after the first injection. Cohort 1b enrolled about 25 adults aged 18-55 years at a single site in Boston, USA, between 29 July and 7 August 2020. As a vaccine, Ad26.COV2.S was a replication-incompetent adenovirus type 26 vector that expressed a prefusion-stabilized SARS-CoV-2 spike protein derived from the original Wuhan strain. TCRbeta CDR3 regions were sequenced with the immunoSEQ Assay. After extraction, genomic DNA underwent amplification by bias-controlled multiplex PCR, followed by high-throughput sequencing. On the study's bioinformatics: To quantify the absolute abundance of each unique TCRbeta CDR3 region, sequences were collapsed and filtered. T cell fraction was estimated by normalizing TCRbeta template counts to usable DNA, which was measured by amplifying reference genes present in all nucleated cells. Repertoire TCRs were annotated as SARS-CoV-2-specific by exact matching of V gene, CDR3 amino acid sequence and J gene to a known reactive TCR set. MIRA supplied the reference SARS-CoV-2 TCR set, which was filtered for enrichment in COVID-19-positive ImmuneCODE repertoires so that public or cross-reactive TCRs were removed. Based on the MIRA antigens, annotated TCRs were further analysed at the level of specific ORF or position within ORF. Depth was the summed frequency of annotated unique rearrangements, while breadth was defined as annotated unique rearrangements over total unique productive rearrangements. Two-sided Wilcoxon rank-sum tests were used to compare TCR breadth between groups. This immuneACCESS table, as held by TCRdb, lists in-frame sequences with V and J called but not all clones. Of the missing ones, under half trace to an unresolved V gene in checked studies; the others have no known cause. For V, J and clone size, that table is used; D and trimming come from the DNA. The sample table shows around 320,000 clones, and 85% are seen once. Clones ranked in the top ten supply approximately 2.2% of the sample.

This TCR was recovered from a person between 18 and 65 years old who received the Ad26.COV2.S COVID-19 vaccine or a placebo. The sequencing used peripheral blood, collected in a trial of Ad26.COV2.S vaccine versus placebo.

The CDR3 in this case is CASSSRRDREAHEQYF. The nucleotide sequence is given as TGTGCCAGCAGCAGCCGTCGGGACAGGGAAGCACACGAGCAGTACTTC. The chain employs TRBV9 and TRBJ2-7, with 9 central nucleotides matching TRBD1. For this chain, trimming is 4 bases at the V end and 5 bases at the J end, and the number of junction bases without a gene match is 13. The germline V gene yields SGDLS for CDR1 and YYNGEE for CDR2. CDR3 length: 16 amino acids, cysteine to phenylalanine. Only CDR3 DNA is held: 48 bases, read in frame from base 1. Full variable domain (CDR3 extended with the reference TRBV9 and TRBJ2-7 proteins): DSGVTQTPKHLITATGQRVTLRCSPRSGDLSVYWYQQSLDQGLQFLIQYYNGEERAKGNILERFSAQQFPDLHSELNLSSLELGDSALYFCASSSRRDREAHEQYFGPGTRLTVT.